This entry is about one T cell receptor (beta chain). Deep level was the assay's run setting. Over several immunoSEQ plates, each subset's genomic DNA was distributed in even portions. TCRdb keeps only in-frame clones here, not all; method: immunoSEQ multiplex PCR. The sample carries about 1,500,000 clones, roughly 97% recorded once. The entry originates in a study of shared clonotypes between healthy human individuals. At the level of the study: Three plates were used per donor for CD4 naive, three for CD4 memory, two for CD8 naive and one for CD8 memory.

Donors were Caucasian adults residing in Nashville, Tennessee, USA. Germline loops: CDR1 KGHSH, CDR2 LQKENI. V was pared by 4 bases and J by 3 bases, with 4 bases of the junction left unmatched. The CDR3 has 15 amino acids. The chain is built from TRBV18 and TRBJ2-1, with 9 bases identical to TRBD2. Sequences were obtained from naive CD4+ T cells sorted from blood. Subset here: CD45RA+ positively selected. The clonotype was recovered from a man between 25 and 39 years old in good health. The CDR3 nucleotides are TGTGCCAGCTCACTTAGCGGGAGTAACTACAATGAGCAGTTCTTC. This translates into CASSLSGSNYNEQFF. Together with reference TRBV18 and TRBJ2-1, the CDR3 gives the full variable domain: NAGVMQNPRHLVRRRGQEARLRCSPMKGHSHVYWYRQLPEEGLKFMVYLQKENIIDESGMPKERFSAEFPKEGPSILRIQQVVRGDSAAYFCASSLSGSNYNEQFFGPGTRLTVL.